This T cell receptor (beta chain) was captured by sequencing in a study of T cell changes during pregnancy in multiple sclerosis. CDR1 is LGHNA, CDR2 YNFKEQ, per germline. The CDR3 totals 17 residues. V shed 1 base and J shed 2 bases, with 15 bases lying between them. TCRdb's table, derived via immunoSEQ multiplex PCR, lists solely in-frame clones and lacks some. Here the sample spans 45,000 to 60,000 clones, 80% to 95% being singletons. This sequence joins TRBV4-2 and TRBJ1-3, with D possibly matching TRBD1 (5 bases). Sequenced material: CD4+ T cells from peripheral blood mononuclear cells, taken in the third trimester of pregnancy. This TCR was recovered from a female donor with multiple sclerosis, enrolled in a pregnancy study. This CDR3 reads CASSQASQGTTGNTIYF. The CDR3 nucleotides read TGTGCCAGCAGCCAAGCCTCGCAGGGAACTACTGGAAACACCATATATTTT.